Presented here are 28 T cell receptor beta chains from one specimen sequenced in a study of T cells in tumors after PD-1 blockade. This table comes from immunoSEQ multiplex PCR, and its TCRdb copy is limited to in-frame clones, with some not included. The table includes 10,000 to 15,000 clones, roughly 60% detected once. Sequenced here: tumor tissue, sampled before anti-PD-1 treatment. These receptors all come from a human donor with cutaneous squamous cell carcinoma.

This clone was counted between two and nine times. The chain's CDR3 is CASSSRTGNTGELFF. The CDR3 DNA is TGTGCCAGCAGTTCCCGGACAGGGAACACCGGGGAGCTGTTTTTT. The chain has TRBV27 and TRBJ2-2; 7 nucleotides match TRBD1. The V gene end was trimmed by 4 bases and the J gene end by 1 base; junction bases not matched to a gene: 3. Germline V CDR1 and CDR2: MNHEY, SMNVEV (reference sequence). The CDR3 is 15 residues long.

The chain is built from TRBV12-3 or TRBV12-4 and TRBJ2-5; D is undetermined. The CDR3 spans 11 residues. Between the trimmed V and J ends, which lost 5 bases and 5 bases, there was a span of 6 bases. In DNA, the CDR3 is TGTGCCAGCAGTGGTAGGGAGACCCAGTACTTC. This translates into CASSGRETQYF.

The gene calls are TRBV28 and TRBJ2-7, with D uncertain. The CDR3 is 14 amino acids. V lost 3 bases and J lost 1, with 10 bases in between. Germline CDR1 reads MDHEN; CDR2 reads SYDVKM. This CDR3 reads CASSFQSESYEQYF. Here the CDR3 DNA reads TGTGCCAGCAGTTTCCAATCAGAGTCCTACGAGCAGTACTTC.

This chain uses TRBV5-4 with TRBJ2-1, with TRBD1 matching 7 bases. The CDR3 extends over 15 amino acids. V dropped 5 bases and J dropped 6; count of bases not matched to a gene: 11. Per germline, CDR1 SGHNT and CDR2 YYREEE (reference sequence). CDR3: CASRQQGLISNEQFF. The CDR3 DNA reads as TGTGCCAGCAGACAACAGGGGTTGATATCCAATGAGCAGTTCTTC.

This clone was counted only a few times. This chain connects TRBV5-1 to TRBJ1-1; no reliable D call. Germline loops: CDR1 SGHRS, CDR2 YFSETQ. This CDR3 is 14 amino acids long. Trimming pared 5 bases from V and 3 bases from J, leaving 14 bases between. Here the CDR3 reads CASRFRLGDTEAFF. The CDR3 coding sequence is TGCGCCAGCAGGTTCCGGCTAGGTGACACTGAAGCTTTCTTT. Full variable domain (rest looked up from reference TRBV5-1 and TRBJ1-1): KAGVTQTPRYLIKTRGQQVTLSCSPISGHRSVSWYQQTPGQGLQFLFEYFSETQRNKGNFPGRFSGRQFSNSRSEMNVSTLELGDSALYLCASRFRLGDTEAFFGQGTRLTVV.

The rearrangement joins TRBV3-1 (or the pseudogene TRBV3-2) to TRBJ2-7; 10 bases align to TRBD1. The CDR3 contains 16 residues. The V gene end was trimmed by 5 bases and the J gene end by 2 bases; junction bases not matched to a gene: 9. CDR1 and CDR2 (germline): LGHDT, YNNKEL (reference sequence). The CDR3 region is CASSSAGTGATYEQYF. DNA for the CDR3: TGTGCCAGCAGCTCAGCCGGGACAGGGGCTACCTACGAGCAGTACTTC.

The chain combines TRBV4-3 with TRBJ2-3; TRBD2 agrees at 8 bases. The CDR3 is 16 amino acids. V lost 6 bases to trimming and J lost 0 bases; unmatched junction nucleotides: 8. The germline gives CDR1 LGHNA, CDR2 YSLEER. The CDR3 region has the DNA TGCGCCAGCAGTAGCGGGAACTTTTTTAGCACAGATACGCAGTATTTT. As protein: CASSSGNFFSTDTQYF.

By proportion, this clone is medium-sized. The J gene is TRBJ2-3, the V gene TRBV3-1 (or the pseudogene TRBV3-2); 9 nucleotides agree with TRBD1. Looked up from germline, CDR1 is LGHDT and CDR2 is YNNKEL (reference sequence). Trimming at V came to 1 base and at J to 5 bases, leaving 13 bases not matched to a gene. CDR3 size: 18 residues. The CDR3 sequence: CASSQADPGDREGDTQYF. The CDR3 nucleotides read TGTGCCAGCAGCCAAGCTGACCCGGGGGACAGGGAGGGAGATACGCAGTATTTT.

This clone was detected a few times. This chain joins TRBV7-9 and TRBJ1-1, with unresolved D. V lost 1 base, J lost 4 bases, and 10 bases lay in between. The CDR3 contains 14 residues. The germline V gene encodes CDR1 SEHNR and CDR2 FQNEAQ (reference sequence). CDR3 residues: CASSLEGSSTEAFF. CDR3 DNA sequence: TGTGCCAGCAGCTTAGAAGGGAGTTCCACTGAAGCTTTCTTT. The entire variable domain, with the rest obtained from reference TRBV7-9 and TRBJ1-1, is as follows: DTGVSQNPRHKITKRGQNVTFRCDPISEHNRLYWYRQTLGQGPEFLTYFQNEAQLEKSRLLSDRFSAERPKGSFSTLEIQRTEQGDSAMYLCASSLEGSSTEAFFGQGTRLTVV.

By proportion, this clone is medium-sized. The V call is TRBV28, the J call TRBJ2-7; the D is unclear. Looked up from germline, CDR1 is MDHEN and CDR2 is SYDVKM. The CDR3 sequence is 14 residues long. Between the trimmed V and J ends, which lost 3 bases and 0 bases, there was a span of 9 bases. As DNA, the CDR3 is TGTGCCAGCAGTTTGGCCTCCCTCTCCTACGAGCAGTACTTC. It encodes CASSLASLSYEQYF.

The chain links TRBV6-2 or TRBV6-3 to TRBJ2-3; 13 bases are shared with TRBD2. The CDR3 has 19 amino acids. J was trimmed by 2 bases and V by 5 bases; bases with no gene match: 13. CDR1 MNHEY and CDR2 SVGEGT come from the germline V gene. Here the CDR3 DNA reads TGTGCCAGCAGTCCGGGACTAGCGGGGCCCCCGAGGGACACAGATACGCAGTATTTT. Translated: CASSPGLAGPPRDTDTQYF.

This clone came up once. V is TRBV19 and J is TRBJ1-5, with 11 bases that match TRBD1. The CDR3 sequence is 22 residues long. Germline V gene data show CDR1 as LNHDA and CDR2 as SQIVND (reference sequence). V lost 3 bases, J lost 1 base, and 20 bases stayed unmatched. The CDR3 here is CASSMGMVGTGGKRESNQPQHF. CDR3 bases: TGTGCCAGTAGTATGGGAATGGTGGGGACAGGGGGGAAGCGGGAGAGCAATCAGCCCCAGCATTTT.

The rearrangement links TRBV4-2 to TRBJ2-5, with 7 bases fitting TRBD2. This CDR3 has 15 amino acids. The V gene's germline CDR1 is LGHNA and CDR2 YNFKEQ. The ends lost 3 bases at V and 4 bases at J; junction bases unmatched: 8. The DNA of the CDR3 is TGTGCCAGCAGCCAGCAAAGCGGGGAGGGAGAGACCCAGTACTTC. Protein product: CASSQQSGEGETQYF.

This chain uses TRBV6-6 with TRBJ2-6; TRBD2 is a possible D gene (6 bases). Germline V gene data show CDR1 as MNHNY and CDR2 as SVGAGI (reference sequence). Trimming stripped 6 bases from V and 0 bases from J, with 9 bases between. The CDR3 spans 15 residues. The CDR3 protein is CASSSGLSGANVLTF. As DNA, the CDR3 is TGTGCCAGCAGCTCGGGACTCTCTGGGGCCAACGTCCTGACTTTC.

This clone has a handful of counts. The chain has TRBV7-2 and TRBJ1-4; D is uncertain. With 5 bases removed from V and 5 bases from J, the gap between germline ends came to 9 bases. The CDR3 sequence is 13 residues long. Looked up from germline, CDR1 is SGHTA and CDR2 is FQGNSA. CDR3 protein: CASSTEANEKLFF. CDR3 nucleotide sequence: TGTGCCAGCAGCACCGAGGCGAATGAAAAACTGTTTTTT.

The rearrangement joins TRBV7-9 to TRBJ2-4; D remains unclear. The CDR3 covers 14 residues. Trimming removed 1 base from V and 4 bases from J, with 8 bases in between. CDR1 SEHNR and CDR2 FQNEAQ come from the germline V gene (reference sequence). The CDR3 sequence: CASSLEYGKNIQYF. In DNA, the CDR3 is TGTGCCAGCAGCTTAGAATACGGGAAAAACATTCAGTACTTC. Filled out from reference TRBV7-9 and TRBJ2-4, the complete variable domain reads DTGVSQNPRHKITKRGQNVTFRCDPISEHNRLYWYRQTLGQGPEFLTYFQNEAQLEKSRLLSDRFSAERPKGSFSTLEIQRTEQGDSAMYLCASSLEYGKNIQYFGAGTRLSVL.

CDR3: CASSLPNTASSGNTIYF. CDR3 in DNA: TGTGCCAGCAGTCTGCCGAACACGGCCTCCTCTGGAAACACCATATATTTT. V and J are TRBV28 and TRBJ1-3; D gene unclear. The V and J ends lost 5 bases and 0 bases respectively, with 17 bases between them. CDR3 length: 17 amino acids. Per the germline V gene, CDR1 is MDHEN and CDR2 is SYDVKM.

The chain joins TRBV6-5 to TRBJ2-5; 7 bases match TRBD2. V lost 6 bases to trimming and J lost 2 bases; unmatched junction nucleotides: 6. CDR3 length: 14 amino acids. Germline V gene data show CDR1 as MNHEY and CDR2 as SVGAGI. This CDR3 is CASRAQAGQETQYF. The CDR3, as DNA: TGTGCCAGCAGGGCTCAAGCGGGGCAAGAGACCCAGTACTTC.

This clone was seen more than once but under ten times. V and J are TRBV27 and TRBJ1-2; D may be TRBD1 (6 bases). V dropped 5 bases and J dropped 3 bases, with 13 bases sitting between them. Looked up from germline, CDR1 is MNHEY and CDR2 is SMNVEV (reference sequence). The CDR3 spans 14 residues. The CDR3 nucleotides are TGTGCCAGCAGTCCTCGGGGGGCAGACTATGGCTACACCTTC. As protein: CASSPRGADYGYTF.

DNA of the CDR3: TGTGCCAGTAGTACAATAGGGACAGCAAGCGAGAGCGAAAAACTGTTTTTT. Translation gives CASSTIGTASESEKLFF. V and J are TRBV19 and TRBJ1-4, with 7 bases that match TRBD1. Looked up from germline, CDR1 is LNHDA and CDR2 is SQIVND (reference sequence). V shed 4 bases, J shed 8 bases, and the junction held 16 bases outside the gene matches. This CDR3 region has 17 residues.

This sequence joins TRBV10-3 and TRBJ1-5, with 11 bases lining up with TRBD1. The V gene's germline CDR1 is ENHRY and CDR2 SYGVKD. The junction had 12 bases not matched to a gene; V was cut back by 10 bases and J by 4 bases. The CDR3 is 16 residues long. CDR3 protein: CATAWTGGDRNQPQHF. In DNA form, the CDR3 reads TGTGCCACCGCCTGGACAGGGGGCGATCGGAATCAGCCCCAGCATTTT.

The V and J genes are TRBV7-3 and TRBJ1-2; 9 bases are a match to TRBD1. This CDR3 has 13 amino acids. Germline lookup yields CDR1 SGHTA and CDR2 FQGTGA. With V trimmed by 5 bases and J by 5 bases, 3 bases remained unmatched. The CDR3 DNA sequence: TGTGCCAGCAGCAACGGACAGGGGTATGGCTACACCTTC. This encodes CASSNGQGYGYTF.

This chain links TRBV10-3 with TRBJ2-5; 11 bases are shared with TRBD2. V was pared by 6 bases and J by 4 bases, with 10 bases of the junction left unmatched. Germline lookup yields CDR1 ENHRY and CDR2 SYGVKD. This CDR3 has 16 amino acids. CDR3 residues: CAIRGPSGGPGETQYF. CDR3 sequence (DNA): TGTGCCATCAGGGGTCCTAGCGGGGGGCCAGGAGAGACCCAGTACTTC.

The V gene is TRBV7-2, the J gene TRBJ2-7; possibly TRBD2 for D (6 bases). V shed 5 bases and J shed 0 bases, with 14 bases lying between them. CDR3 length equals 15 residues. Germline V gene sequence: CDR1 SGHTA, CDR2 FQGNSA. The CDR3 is CASSPHDGSSYEQYF. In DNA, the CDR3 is TGTGCCAGCAGCCCCCACGACGGGAGCTCCTACGAGCAGTACTTC.

The CDR3 DNA follows: TGTGCCAGCAGTTATCTTACTGCCCTCCCCCTCCACTTT. This gives the protein CASSYLTALPLHF. The chain combines TRBV6-6 with TRBJ1-6, with unresolved D. CDR1 MNHNY and CDR2 SVGAGI come from the germline V gene (reference sequence). V shed 3 bases and J shed 13 bases, with 13 bases lying between them. The length of the CDR3 is 13 residues.

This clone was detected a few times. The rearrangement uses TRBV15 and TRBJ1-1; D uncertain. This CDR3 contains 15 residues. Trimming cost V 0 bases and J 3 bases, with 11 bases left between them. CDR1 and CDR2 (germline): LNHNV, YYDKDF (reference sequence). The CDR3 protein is CATSRDLWGDTEAFF. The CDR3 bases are TGTGCCACCAGCAGAGATCTTTGGGGTGACACTGAAGCTTTCTTT.

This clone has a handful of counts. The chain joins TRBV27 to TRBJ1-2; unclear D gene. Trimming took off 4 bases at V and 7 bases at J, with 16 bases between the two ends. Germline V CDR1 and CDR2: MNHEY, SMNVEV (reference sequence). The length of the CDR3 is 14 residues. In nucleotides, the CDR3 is TGTGCCAGCAGTTCATCTCCAGCGGTAGGTGGCTACACCTTC. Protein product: CASSSSPAVGGYTF.

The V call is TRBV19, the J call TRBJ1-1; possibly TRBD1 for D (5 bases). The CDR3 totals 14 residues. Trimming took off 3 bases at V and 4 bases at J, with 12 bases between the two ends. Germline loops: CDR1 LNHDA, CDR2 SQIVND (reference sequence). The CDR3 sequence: CASSIIGQGTEAFF. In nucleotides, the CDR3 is TGTGCCAGTAGTATTATCGGGCAGGGCACTGAAGCTTTCTTT.